These T cell receptor beta chains were read from a single sample in a study of technical replicates of blood from four donors. The method was immunoSEQ multiplex PCR; TCRdb's version includes in-frame clones alone and lacks a portion of them. Of 65,000 to 85,000 clones listed, roughly 98% are singletons. The sample consisted of T cells isolated from PBMCs. Source of these receptors: a human donor in good health. The conserved cysteine and the conserved F or W are not part of the CDR3 here. The D gene is left open where the match is weak.

cdr3_aa	v_call	d_call
AISRSSYEQY	TRBV10-3	-
ASSLDWSGAFNEQF	TRBV5-1	TRBD2
ASSSSQQGYGYT	TRBV6-6	TRBD1
ASSSLTRDEQF	TRBV7-9	-
ASSETGDDTEAF	TRBV6-5	TRBD1
ASSLQGASGSYT	TRBV5-4	TRBD1
ASSFRFLGQETDTQY	TRBV7-9	TRBD1
SVSRRYTDTQY	TRBV29-1	-
ASSPGLPAPKTQY	TRBV11-2	-
ASSLKGDKNIQY	TRBV7-9	-
ASSLFLGQPEDTQY	TRBV5-4	TRBD1
ASSPRTSGAETQY	TRBV5-1	TRBD2
ASRKGSSTDTQY	TRBV6-1	-
ATRQAEFRNQPQH	TRBV10-2	-
ASSSEDRGYNSPLH	TRBV7-6	TRBD1
ASSPGQLNYGYT	TRBV7-3	TRBD1
ASSLGQAIQETQY	TRBV7-9	TRBD1
ASSPGQPNSPLH	TRBV7-3	TRBD1
ASSPHRAGEAF	TRBV18	-
ASSPGTGGSYEQY	TRBV27	TRBD1
ASSEAWQGNTEAF	TRBV6-1	-
ASISGGAVDIQY	TRBV6-1	TRBD2
ASSQDMDTDYEQY	TRBV4-1	-
ASSLLLPGTSGTDPYPSYNEQF	TRBV5-1	TRBD2
AWSVFVSGNTIY	TRBV30	-
ASSLLSLAGLEFSYEQY	TRBV7-9	TRBD2
ASSYSASGKFNIQY	TRBV6-5	TRBD2
ASSFMSSYEQY	TRBV7-9	-
ASSEAWAQEYNEQF	TRBV6-1	-
ASTPGQGSYNEQF	TRBV11-3	TRBD1
ASSGQGDYGYT	TRBV27	TRBD1
ASSSQGPLI	TRBV2	-
ASSRGTQPQH	TRBV28	-
ASRKGDSGNTIY	TRBV6-1	-
ASSFRGPEAF	TRBV11-3	-